Each of the 10 T cell receptor beta chains below was sequenced from the same sample in a study of control samples from healthy donors and cancer patients. Some clones are missing from TCRdb's copy, which holds only in-frame ones; the method was immunoSEQ multiplex PCR. The sample lists around 80,000 clones; over 75% were seen once. The sequenced sample consisted of blood. The receptors were gathered from a woman in her fifties or sixties in good health.

This clone came up once. The chain recombines TRBV6-5 with TRBJ1-1; D is undetermined. Per germline, CDR1 MNHEY and CDR2 SVGAGI. CDR3 length equals 13 residues. The V and J ends lost 8 bases and 4 bases respectively, with 14 bases between them. The CDR3 coding sequence is TGTGCCAGCGCCGGCCCCGGGAGCACTGAAGCTTTCTTT. This encodes CASAGPGSTEAFF.

The J gene is TRBJ2-3, the V gene TRBV20-1, with a possible D match to TRBD2 (6 bases). The CDR3 covers 11 residues. Looked up from germline, CDR1 is DFQATT and CDR2 is SNEGSKA (reference sequence). V lost 6 bases and J 6 bases, leaving 10 bases between the germline ends. CDR3 sequence: CSAHGGDTQYF. For the CDR3, the DNA is TGCAGTGCCCATGGGGGGGATACGCAGTATTTT.

This clone was counted only a few times. J is TRBJ1-5 and V is TRBV5-5, with 8 bases matching TRBD1. V dropped 0 bases and J dropped 5; count of bases not matched to a gene: 4. The CDR3 totals 15 residues. Germline CDR1 reads SGHKS; CDR2 reads YYEKEE (reference sequence). The CDR3 sequence: CASSLGETGDQPQHF. In DNA form, the CDR3 reads TGTGCCAGCAGCTTGGGGGAGACAGGGGATCAGCCCCAGCATTTT.

V usage is TRBV24-1 and J usage is TRBJ2-2; no clear D gene. V lost 2 bases to trimming and J lost 4 bases, with 10 bases between them. CDR1 and CDR2 (germline): KGHDR, SFDVKD. The CDR3 spans 15 residues. The CDR3 DNA follows: TGTGCCACCAGTGATTCAACGACCCTCACCGGGGAGCTGTTTTTT. It is translated as CATSDSTTLTGELFF.

V and J are TRBV6-5 and TRBJ1-4, with 9 nucleotides matching TRBD1. This CDR3 is built from 14 residues. Unmatched junction bases numbered 1, after V lost 5 bases and J lost 3 bases. Germline CDR1 is MNHEY and CDR2 is SVGAGI. CDR3 bases: TGTGCCAGCAGTCGGACAGGGGCTAATGAAAAACTGTTTTTT. It translates to CASSRTGANEKLFF.

The chain joins TRBV18 to TRBJ1-2, with D hard to call. Germline CDR1 KGHSH, CDR2 LQKENI. This CDR3 is 14 amino acids long. Trimming took off 3 bases at V and 2 bases at J, with 10 bases between the two ends. The CDR3: CASSPSVTNYGYTF. The CDR3 bases are TGTGCCAGCTCACCCTCGGTAACCAACTATGGCTACACCTTC. Supplemented by reference TRBV18 and TRBJ1-2, the full variable domain reads NAGVMQNPRHLVRRRGQEARLRCSPMKGHSHVYWYRQLPEEGLKFMVYLQKENIIDESGMPKERFSAEFPKEGPSILRIQQVVRGDSAAYFCASSPSVTNYGYTFGSGTRLTVV.

The chain is built from TRBV6-5 and TRBJ2-5; D is uncertain. V lost 11 bases, J lost 2 bases, and 15 bases lay in between. The CDR3 runs 13 residues. Germline CDR1 and CDR2: MNHEY and SVGAGI. The CDR3 DNA reads TGTGCCTGCACGGCACAGACGCAAGAGACCCAGTACTTC. Its translation: CACTAQTQETQYF.

The chain links TRBV2 to TRBJ1-1; 7 positions match TRBD1. J was trimmed by 3 bases and V by 5 bases; bases with no gene match: 3. Germline V gene lookup returns CDR1 SNHLY and CDR2 FYNNEI. The CDR3 has 13 amino acids. CDR3 bases: TGTGCCAGCAGTCTTGACAGGGACACTGAAGCTTTCTTT. Translated, it gives CASSLDRDTEAFF.

The V gene is TRBV28, the J gene TRBJ1-1; D is uncertain. The V end was cut by 4 bases, the J end by 1 base, with 13 bases between. This CDR3 contains 15 residues. Germline CDR1 is MDHEN and CDR2 is SYDVKM. The CDR3 nucleotides read TGTGCCAGCAGTTCACCCTCGGGCGGGAACACTGAAGCTTTCTTT. Translating it yields CASSSPSGGNTEAFF.

This clone was found once. The gene calls are TRBV28 and TRBJ2-1; no clear D. The V gene lost 6 bases and the J gene lost 5 bases, with 8 bases spanning the gap. CDR3 length: 12 residues. Germline CDR1 reads MDHEN; CDR2 reads SYDVKM. CDR3 residues: CASSPQNNEQFF. The CDR3 bases are TGTGCCAGCAGCCCTCAAAACAATGAGCAGTTCTTC.